This T cell receptor (beta chain) appears in the sequencing data of a study of radiation and T cells in renal cell carcinoma. Overall study context: Nephrectomy followed 15 Gy stereotactic body radiation by 4 weeks.

The CDR3 spans 15 residues. V was clipped by 6 bases and J by 4 bases, with 17 bases between them. The germline CDR1 and CDR2 sequences are SGHNT and YYREEE (reference sequence). This clone was picked up one time. The method was immunoSEQ multiplex PCR; TCRdb's version includes in-frame clones alone and lacks a portion of them. This table holds about 95,000 clones, approximately 86% found once. Documented time point: baseline pretreatment blood. Treatment described: 15 Gy SBRT to primary tumor, nephrectomy 4 weeks later. Blood was sampled at baseline, 2 weeks and 4 weeks after SBRT. The chain uses TRBV5-4 and TRBJ2-1; tentatively, D is TRBD1 (6 bases). This TCR came from a man aged 45-60 years with renal cell carcinoma. Here the sequenced sample was blood, taken from a patient whose treatment included radiotherapy and nephrectomy. The CDR3 reads CASTKTGKVYNEQFF. Written as DNA, the CDR3 is TGTGCCAGCACCAAGACAGGAAAGGTTTACAATGAGCAGTTCTTC. The whole variable domain, remainder taken from reference TRBV5-4 and TRBJ2-1, is ETGVTQSPTHLIKTRGQQVTLRCSSQSGHNTVSWYQQALGQGPQFIFQYYREEENGRGNFPPRFSGLQFPNYSSELNVNALELDDSALYLCASTKTGKVYNEQFFGPGTRLTVL.